A selection of T cell receptor beta chains follows, all from one sample in a study of T cell responses to AZD1222 COVID-19 vaccine. The method was immunoSEQ multiplex PCR; TCRdb's version includes in-frame clones alone and lacks a portion of them. The repertoire holds fewer than 150,000 clones, with approximately 90% as singletons. This material consisted of peripheral blood, taken on day 0 of AZD1222 vaccination. These receptors originate from an adult in good health. Both conserved end residues are part of each CDR3. Fields, in order: clone size, D gene, V gene, J gene, CDR3 protein, CDR3 DNA. D genes are given only for firm matches. Expanded clones get a size class; other rows say once, few or many, or leave the size out.

once	.	TRBV18	TRBJ2-2	CASSPRARNTGELFF	TGTGCCAGCTCACCACGGGCCAGGAACACCGGGGAGCTGTTTTTT
once	.	TRBV5-4	TRBJ2-3	CASSRGGDTQYF	TGTGCCAGCAGCAGGGGAGGAGATACGCAGTATTTT
.	.	TRBV27	TRBJ1-4	CASSTTPGGEKLFF	TGTGCCAGCAGTACCACCCCGGGCGGCGAAAAACTGTTTTTT
.	.	TRBV7-6	TRBJ2-3	CASSPRQAPSTDTQYF	TGTGCCAGCAGCCCCAGACAAGCGCCTTCCACAGATACGCAGTATTTT
.	TRBD2	TRBV9	TRBJ2-1	CASSNSAGAGYNEQFF	TGTGCCAGCAGCAACTCAGCGGGGGCCGGTTACAATGAGCAGTTCTTC
.	.	TRBV19	TRBJ2-5	CASSYSRQLQETQYF	TGTGCCAGTTCTTATTCTAGGCAGCTCCAAGAGACCCAGTACTTC
.	.	TRBV14	TRBJ1-4	CASSLLPGTLFF	TGTGCCAGCAGCCTACTGCCAGGTACACTGTTTTTT
.	TRBD2	TRBV13	TRBJ2-1	CASSNLAGGRSEQFF	TGTGCCAGCAGCAACCTAGCGGGGGGGAGGTCAGAGCAGTTCTTC
.	TRBD1	TRBV15	TRBJ2-7	CATSIPGRTGTYEQYF	TGTGCCACCAGCATTCCCGGCCGGACAGGTACCTACGAGCAGTACTTC
once	TRBD2	TRBV5-8	TRBJ2-7	CASTNGGVFSYEQYF	TGTGCCAGCACCAATGGGGGGGTCTTCTCCTACGAGCAGTACTTC
once	.	TRBV7-2	TRBJ1-2	CASRVGGAIYGYTF	TGTGCCAGCAGGGTGGGGGGCGCAATCTATGGCTACACCTTC
.	.	TRBV21-1	TRBJ2-7	CASSKALWAGGKSGQGYHEQYF	TGTGCCAGCAGCAAAGCGCTTTGGGCGGGGGGAAAGTCGGGACAGGGGTACCACGAGCAGTACTTC
.	.	TRBV9	TRBJ2-1	CASTPGSGHNEQFF	TGTGCCAGCACCCCCGGGAGCGGACACAATGAGCAGTTCTTC
.	TRBD1	TRBV7-9	TRBJ2-7	CASSLAGTGHEQYF	TGTGCCAGCAGCTTAGCGGGGACAGGCCACGAGCAGTACTTC
.	TRBD1	TRBV7-2	TRBJ1-3	CASSSLNTGEGGNTIYF	TGTGCCAGCAGCTCGCTCAATACAGGGGAAGGAGGAAACACCATATATTTT
.	.	TRBV19	TRBJ2-5	CASSSGQVETQYF	TGTGCCAGTAGTTCGGGACAAGTGGAGACCCAGTACTTC
.	.	TRBV7-8	TRBJ1-5	CASDIGNQPQHF	TGTGCCAGCGACATTGGCAATCAGCCCCAGCATTTT
once	.	TRBV29-1	TRBJ1-3	CSALTVSGNTIYF	TGCAGCGCCCTGACAGTCTCTGGAAACACCATATATTTT
.	.	TRBV5-4	TRBJ2-2	CASSFVQRSTGELFF	TGTGCCAGCAGCTTTGTCCAACGGAGCACCGGGGAGCTGTTTTTT
.	TRBD2	TRBV10-2	TRBJ2-1	CASSSLAGGLSYNEQFF	TGCGCCAGCAGTTCCTTAGCGGGAGGCCTCTCCTACAATGAGCAGTTCTTC
.	.	TRBV7-2	TRBJ2-5	CASSLWEQETQYF	TGTGCCAGCAGCTTGTGGGAGCAAGAGACCCAGTACTTC
.	TRBD1	TRBV5-8	TRBJ2-7	CASSTQQGALIYEQYF	TGTGCCAGCAGCACACAACAGGGGGCCCTAATATACGAGCAGTACTTC
.	.	TRBV5-1	TRBJ2-6	CASSLDGSGANVLTF	TGCGCCAGCAGCTTGGACGGCTCTGGGGCCAACGTCCTGACTTTC
.	.	TRBV27	TRBJ2-2	CASSDEGYTGELFF	TGTGCCAGCAGTGATGAAGGGTACACCGGGGAGCTGTTTTTT
few	.	TRBV27	TRBJ1-3	CASSFPGTGISGNTIYF	TGTGCCAGCAGTTTTCCGGGGACGGGGATCTCTGGAAACACCATATATTTT
.	TRBD2	TRBV5-4	TRBJ2-1	CASSLGTSANNEQFF	TGTGCCAGCAGTCTGGGGACTAGCGCAAACAATGAGCAGTTCTTC
.	.	TRBV7-8	TRBJ1-4	CASSQNTGRNEKLFF	TGTGCCAGCAGCCAAAATACAGGGAGGAATGAAAAACTGTTTTTT
.	.	TRBV5-1	TRBJ1-2	CASTLEAGTGYTF	TGCGCCAGCACTTTAGAGGCAGGGACTGGCTACACCTTC
.	.	TRBV10-3	TRBJ1-3	CAISESVSGNTIYF	TGTGCCATCAGTGAGTCGGTTTCTGGAAACACCATATATTTT
.	.	TRBV5-5	TRBJ1-2	CASSLGVVAANYGYTF	TGTGCCAGCAGCTTAGGCGTAGTCGCGGCTAACTATGGCTACACCTTC
.	TRBD2	TRBV5-4	TRBJ2-5	CASSGAAGEETQYF	TGTGCCAGCAGCGGGGCGGCGGGAGAGGAGACCCAGTACTTC
.	.	TRBV14	TRBJ1-2	CASSQGGGRRYGYTF	TGTGCCAGCAGCCAAGGCGGGGGGCGTCGCTATGGCTACACCTTC
.	TRBD1	TRBV12-3/TRBV12-4	TRBJ1-2	CASSLDRSFGYTF	TGTGCCAGCAGTTTGGACAGGTCGTTTGGCTACACCTTC
.	TRBD2	TRBV4-1	TRBJ2-7	CASSPRTSGLLEQYF	TGCGCCAGCAGCCCCCGGACTAGCGGGCTTCTCGAGCAGTACTTC
once	.	TRBV11-3	TRBJ2-2	CASSSRKRAGELFF	TGTGCCAGCAGCTCTAGAAAAAGAGCCGGGGAGCTGTTTTTT
.	.	TRBV30	TRBJ2-6	CAWSVIGQGVSGANVLTF	TGTGCCTGGAGTGTAATTGGACAAGGGGTTTCTGGGGCCAACGTCCTGACTTTC
.	TRBD1	TRBV27	TRBJ2-7	CASSRAGLQGVPSYEQYF	TGTGCCAGCAGTAGGGCCGGCTTGCAGGGGGTTCCCTCCTACGAGCAGTACTTC
.	TRBD2	TRBV7-2	TRBJ2-3	CASSSSSGSRQYF	TGTGCCAGCAGCTCCTCTAGCGGGTCCAGGCAGTATTTT
.	TRBD1	TRBV18	TRBJ1-4	CASSPRTGVGKLFF	TGTGCCAGCTCACCTCGGACAGGGGTGGGAAAACTGTTTTTT
.	.	TRBV4-3	TRBJ1-1	CASSQDIGTEAFF	TGCGCCAGCAGCCAAGATATCGGGACAGAAGCTTTCTTT
.	TRBD2	TRBV7-2	TRBJ2-7	CASSLGFTSGGDLDEQYF	TGTGCCAGCAGCTTAGGTTTTACTAGCGGGGGAGACTTGGACGAGCAGTACTTC
.	TRBD2	TRBV7-9	TRBJ2-1	CAKGLAGGVNEQFF	TGTGCCAAGGGACTAGCGGGAGGCGTCAATGAGCAGTTCTTC
.	TRBD2	TRBV4-3	TRBJ2-7	CASSLGTSASYEQYF	TGCGCCAGCAGCCTGGGGACTAGCGCGTCCTACGAGCAGTACTTC
once	.	TRBV5-1	TRBJ2-7	CASSYAQDLFRYEQYF	TGCGCCAGCAGCTACGCTCAGGACCTCTTCCGGTACGAGCAGTACTTC
.	.	TRBV2	TRBJ1-2	CASSALLLGGYTF	TGTGCCAGCAGTGCCCTCCTTTTGGGCGGCTACACCTTC
.	.	TRBV7-2	TRBJ1-1	CASSLVDSMNTEAFF	TGTGCCAGCAGCTTAGTAGACAGCATGAACACTGAAGCTTTCTTT
once	.	TRBV12-3/TRBV12-4	TRBJ2-7	CAIKDGSSYEQYF	TGTGCCATCAAGGACGGAAGCTCCTACGAGCAGTACTTC
.	.	TRBV6-5	TRBJ1-2	CASSYATSGRGYGYTF	TGTGCCAGCAGTTACGCGACCTCGGGGCGCGGCTATGGCTACACCTTC
.	TRBD1	TRBV5-8	TRBJ1-2	CASSQGEGRGGYTF	TGTGCCAGTTCCCAGGGGGAGGGAAGGGGTGGCTACACCTTC
.	TRBD1	TRBV6-2/TRBV6-3	TRBJ2-3	CASSRGQRGTGTDTQYF	TGTGCCAGCAGTCGGGGACAGAGAGGCACAGGCACAGATACGCAGTATTTT
.	.	TRBV7-2	TRBJ2-3	CASSLLGGRLTDTQYF	TGTGCCAGCAGCTTACTTGGGGGGCGCCTGACAGATACGCAGTATTTT
.	TRBD2	TRBV2	TRBJ2-5	CASSDRGGVAGQETQYF	TGTGCCAGCAGTGACCGGGGGGGAGTAGCGGGACAAGAGACCCAGTACTTC
.	TRBD1	TRBV29-1	TRBJ1-2	CSVLTGGVYGYTF	TGCAGCGTTCTGACAGGGGGCGTCTATGGCTACACCTTC
once	.	TRBV20-1	TRBJ1-1	CSGAENTEAFF	TGCAGTGGCGCGGAGAACACTGAAGCTTTCTTT